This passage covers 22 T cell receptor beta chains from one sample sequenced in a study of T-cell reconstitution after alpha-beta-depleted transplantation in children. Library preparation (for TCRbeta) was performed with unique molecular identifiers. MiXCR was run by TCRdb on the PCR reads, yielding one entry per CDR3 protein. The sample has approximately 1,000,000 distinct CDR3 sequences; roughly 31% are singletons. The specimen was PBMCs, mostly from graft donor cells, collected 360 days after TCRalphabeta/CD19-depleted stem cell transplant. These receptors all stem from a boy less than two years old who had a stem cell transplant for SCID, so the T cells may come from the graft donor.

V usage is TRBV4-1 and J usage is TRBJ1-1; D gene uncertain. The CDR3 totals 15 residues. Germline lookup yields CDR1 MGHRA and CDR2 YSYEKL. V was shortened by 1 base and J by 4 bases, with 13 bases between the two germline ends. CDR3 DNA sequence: TGCGCCAGCAGCCAAGGGCGGGATCGGGCCACTGAAGCTTTCTTT. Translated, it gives CASSQGRDRATEAFF.

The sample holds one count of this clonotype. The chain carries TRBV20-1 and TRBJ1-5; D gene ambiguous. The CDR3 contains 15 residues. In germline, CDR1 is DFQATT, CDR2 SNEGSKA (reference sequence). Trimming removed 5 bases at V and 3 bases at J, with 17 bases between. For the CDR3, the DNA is TGCAGTGCTTCCCCCGTGGCAGGAATCAATCAGCCCCAGCATTTT. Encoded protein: CSASPVAGINQPQHF.

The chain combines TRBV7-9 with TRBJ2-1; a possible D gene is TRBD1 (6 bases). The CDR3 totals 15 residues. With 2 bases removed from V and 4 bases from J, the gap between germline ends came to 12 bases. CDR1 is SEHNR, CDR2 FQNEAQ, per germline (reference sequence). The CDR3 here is CASSLRTDTYNEQFF. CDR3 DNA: TGTGCCAGCAGCTTAAGGACAGATACTTACAATGAGCAGTTCTTC.

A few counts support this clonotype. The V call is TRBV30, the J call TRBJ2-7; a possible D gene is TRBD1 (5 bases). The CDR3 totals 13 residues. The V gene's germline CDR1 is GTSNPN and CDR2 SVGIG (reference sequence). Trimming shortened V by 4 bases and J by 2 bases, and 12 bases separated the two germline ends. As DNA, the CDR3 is TGTGCCTGGATCGAAGAAGGGGCCTACGAGCAGTACTTC. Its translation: CAWIEEGAYEQYF. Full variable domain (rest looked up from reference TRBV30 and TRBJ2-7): SQTIHQWPATLVQPVGSPLSLECTVEGTSNPNLYWYRQAAGRGLQLLFYSVGIGQISSEVPQNLSASRPQDRQFILSSKKLLLSDSGFYLCAWIEEGAYEQYFGPGTRLTVT.

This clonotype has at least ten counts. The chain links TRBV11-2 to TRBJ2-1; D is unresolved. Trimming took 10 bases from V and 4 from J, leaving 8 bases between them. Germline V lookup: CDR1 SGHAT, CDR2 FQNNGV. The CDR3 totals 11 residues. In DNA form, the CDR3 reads TGTGCCACCCCACGATACAATGAGCAGTTCTTC. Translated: CATPRYNEQFF. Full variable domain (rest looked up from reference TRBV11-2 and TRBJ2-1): EAGVAQSPRYKIIEKRQSVAFWCNPISGHATLYWYQQILGQGPKLLIQFQNNGVVDDSQLPKDRFSAERLKGVDSTLKIQPAKLEDSAVYLCATPRYNEQFFGPGTRLTVL.

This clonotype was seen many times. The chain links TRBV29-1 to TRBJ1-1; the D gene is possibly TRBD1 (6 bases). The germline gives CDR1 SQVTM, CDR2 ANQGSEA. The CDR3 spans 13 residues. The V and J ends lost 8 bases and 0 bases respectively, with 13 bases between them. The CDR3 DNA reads TGCAGCACTTATCAGGGGCTGAACACTGAAGCTTTCTTT. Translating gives CSTYQGLNTEAFF. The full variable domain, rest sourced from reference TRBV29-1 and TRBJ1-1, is SAVISQKPSRDICQRGTSLTIQCQVDSQVTMMFWYRQQPGQSLTLIATANQGSEATYESGFVIDKFPISRPNLTFSTLTVSNMSPEDSSIYLCSTYQGLNTEAFFGQGTRLTVV.

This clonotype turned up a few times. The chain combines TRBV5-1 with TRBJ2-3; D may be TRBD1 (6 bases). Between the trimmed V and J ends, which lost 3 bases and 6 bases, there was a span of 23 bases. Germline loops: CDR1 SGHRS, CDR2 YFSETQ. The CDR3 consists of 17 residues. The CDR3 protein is CASSSRAGVTVSDTQYF. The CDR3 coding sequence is TGCGCCAGCAGCTCAAGGGCAGGGGTAACAGTATCGGATACGCAGTATTTT. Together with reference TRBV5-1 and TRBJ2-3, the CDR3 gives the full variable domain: KAGVTQTPRYLIKTRGQQVTLSCSPISGHRSVSWYQQTPGQGLQFLFEYFSETQRNKGNFPGRFSGRQFSNSRSEMNVSTLELGDSALYLCASSSRAGVTVSDTQYFGPGTRLTVL.

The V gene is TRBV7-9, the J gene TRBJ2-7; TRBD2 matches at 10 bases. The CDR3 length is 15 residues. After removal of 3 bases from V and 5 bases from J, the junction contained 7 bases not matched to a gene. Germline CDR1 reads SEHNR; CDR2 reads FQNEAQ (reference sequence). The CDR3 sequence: CASSFTLAGPDEQYF. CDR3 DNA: TGTGCCAGCAGCTTTACACTAGCGGGGCCAGACGAGCAGTACTTC.

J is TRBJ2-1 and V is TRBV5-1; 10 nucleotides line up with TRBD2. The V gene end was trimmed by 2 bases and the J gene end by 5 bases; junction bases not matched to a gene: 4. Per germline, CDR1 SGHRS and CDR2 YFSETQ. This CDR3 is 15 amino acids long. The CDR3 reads CASSFTSGVNNEQFF. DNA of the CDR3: TGCGCCAGCAGCTTCACTAGCGGGGTAAACAATGAGCAGTTCTTC.

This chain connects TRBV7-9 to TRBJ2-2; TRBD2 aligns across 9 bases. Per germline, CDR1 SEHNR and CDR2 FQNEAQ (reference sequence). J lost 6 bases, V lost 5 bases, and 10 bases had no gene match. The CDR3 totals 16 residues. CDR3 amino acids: CASSRTAGGESGELFF. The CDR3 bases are TGTGCCAGCAGCCGGACAGCGGGGGGCGAATCCGGGGAGCTGTTTTTT.

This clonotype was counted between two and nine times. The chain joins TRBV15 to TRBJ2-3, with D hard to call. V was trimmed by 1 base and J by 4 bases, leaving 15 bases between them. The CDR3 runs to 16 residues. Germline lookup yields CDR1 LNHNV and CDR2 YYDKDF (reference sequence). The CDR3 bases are TGTGCCACCAGCAGAGTATATGTTTGGGGTGCAGATACGCAGTATTTT. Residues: CATSRVYVWGADTQYF.

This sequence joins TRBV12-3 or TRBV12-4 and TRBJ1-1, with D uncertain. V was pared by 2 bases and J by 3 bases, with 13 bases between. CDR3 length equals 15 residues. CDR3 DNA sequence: TGTGCCAGCAGTTTAAGGAACCGCGGCGACACTGAAGCTTTCTTT. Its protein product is CASSLRNRGDTEAFF.

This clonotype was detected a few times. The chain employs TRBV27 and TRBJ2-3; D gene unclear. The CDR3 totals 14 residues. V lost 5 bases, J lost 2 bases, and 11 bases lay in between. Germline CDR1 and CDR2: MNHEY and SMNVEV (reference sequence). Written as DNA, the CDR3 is TGTGCCAGCAGTCCACGTGTCCCCACAGATACGCAGTATTTT. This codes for CASSPRVPTDTQYF.

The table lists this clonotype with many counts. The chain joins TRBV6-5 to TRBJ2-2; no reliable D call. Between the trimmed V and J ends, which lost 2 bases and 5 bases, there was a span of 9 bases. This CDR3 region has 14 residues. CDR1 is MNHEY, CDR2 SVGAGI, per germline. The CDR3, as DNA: TGTGCCAGCAGTTACGCCCCTAGAACCGGGGAGCTGTTTTTT. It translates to CASSYAPRTGELFF.

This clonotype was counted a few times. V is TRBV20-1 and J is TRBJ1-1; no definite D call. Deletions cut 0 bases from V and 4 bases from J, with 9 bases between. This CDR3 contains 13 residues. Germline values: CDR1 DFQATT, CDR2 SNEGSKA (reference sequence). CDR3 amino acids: CSARDSKGTEAFF. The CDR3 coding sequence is TGCAGTGCTAGAGATTCAAAGGGCACTGAAGCTTTCTTT.

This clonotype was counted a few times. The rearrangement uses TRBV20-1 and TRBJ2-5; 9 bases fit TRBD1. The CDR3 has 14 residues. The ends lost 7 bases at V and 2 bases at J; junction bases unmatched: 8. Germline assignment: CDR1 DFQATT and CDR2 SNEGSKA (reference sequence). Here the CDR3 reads CSGQRQGGQETQYF. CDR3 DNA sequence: TGCAGTGGACAGCGACAGGGGGGTCAAGAGACCCAGTACTTC.

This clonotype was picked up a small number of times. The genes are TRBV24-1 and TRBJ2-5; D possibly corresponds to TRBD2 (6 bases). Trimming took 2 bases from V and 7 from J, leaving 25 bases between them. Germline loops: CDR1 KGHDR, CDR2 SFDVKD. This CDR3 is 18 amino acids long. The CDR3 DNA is TGTGCCACCAGTGATTCGAGGGACTCATCGTGGATTCTGGGGACCCAGTACTTC. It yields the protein CATSDSRDSSWILGTQYF.

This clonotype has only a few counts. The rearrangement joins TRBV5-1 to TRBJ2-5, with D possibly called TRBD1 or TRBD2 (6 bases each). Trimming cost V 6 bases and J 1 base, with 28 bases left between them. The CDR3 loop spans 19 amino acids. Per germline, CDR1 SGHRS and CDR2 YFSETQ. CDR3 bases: TGCGCCAGCAACCCCGGGGACGGGGGCCGTCGAAGGGTCCAAGAGACCCAGTACTTC. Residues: CASNPGDGGRRRVQETQYF.

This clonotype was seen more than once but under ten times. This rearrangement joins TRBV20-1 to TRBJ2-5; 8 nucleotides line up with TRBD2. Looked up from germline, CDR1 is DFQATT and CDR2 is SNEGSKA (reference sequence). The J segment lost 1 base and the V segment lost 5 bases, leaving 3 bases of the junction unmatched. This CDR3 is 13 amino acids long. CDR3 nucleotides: TGCAGTGCTGGGACTAGTCCCCAAGAGACCCAGTACTTC. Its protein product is CSAGTSPQETQYF.

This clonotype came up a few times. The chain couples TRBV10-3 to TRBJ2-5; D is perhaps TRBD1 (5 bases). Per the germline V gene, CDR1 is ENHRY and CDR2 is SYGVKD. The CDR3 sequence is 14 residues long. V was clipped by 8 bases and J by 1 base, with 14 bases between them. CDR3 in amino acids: CAIDSDDSQETQYF. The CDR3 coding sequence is TGTGCCATCGACAGTGACGATTCCCAAGAGACCCAGTACTTC.

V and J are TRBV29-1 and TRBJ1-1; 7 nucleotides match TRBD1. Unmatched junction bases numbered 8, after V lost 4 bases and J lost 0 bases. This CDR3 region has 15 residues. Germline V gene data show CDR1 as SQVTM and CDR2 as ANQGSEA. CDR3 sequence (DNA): TGCAGCGTTGGCCTACAGGGGCGGGTGAACACTGAAGCTTTCTTT. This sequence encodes CSVGLQGRVNTEAFF.

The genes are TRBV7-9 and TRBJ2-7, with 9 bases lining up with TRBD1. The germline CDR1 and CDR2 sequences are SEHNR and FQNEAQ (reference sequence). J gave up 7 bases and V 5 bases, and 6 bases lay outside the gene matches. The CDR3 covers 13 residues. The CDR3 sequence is CASSPRDREEQYF. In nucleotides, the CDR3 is TGTGCCAGCAGCCCGCGGGACAGGGAGGAGCAGTACTTC.